This is a list of T cell receptor beta chains from one sample in a study of cytotoxic CD8 clonotypes in ibrutinib-treated CLL. Using immunoSEQ multiplex PCR, the repertoire was profiled, and TCRdb retains in-frame clones only, with some absent. The sample records 25,000 or so clones, approximately 62% being singletons. The sequencing here drew on PBMCs, taken before ibrutinib treatment. These receptors all come from a human donor with chronic lymphocytic leukemia. CDR3s include the opening cysteine and the closing phenylalanine or tryptophan. D genes are given only for firm matches. Part of the rows lack a size; the others show once, few, many or a class for expanded clones.

CAISLGTGATGELFF TGTGCCATCAGCCTCGGGACAGGGGCGACCGGGGAGCTGTTTTTT TRBJ2-2 TRBD1 TRBV10-3 once
CASSLELANNEQFF TGCGCCAGCAGCTTGGAACTAGCGAACAATGAGCAGTTCTTC TRBJ2-1 TRBD2 TRBV5-1 NA
CASSYNGGNERYTQYF TGTGCCAGCAGTTACAATGGGGGTAACGAGCGGTATACGCAGTATTTT TRBJ2-3 NA TRBV6-5 NA
CAISESRARGVDYGYTF TGTGCCATCAGTGAGAGCCGGGCGAGGGGGGTGGACTATGGCTACACCTTC TRBJ1-2 NA TRBV10-3 NA
CAISDPFGPQHF TGTGCCATCAGTGACCCTTTTGGGCCCCAGCATTTT TRBJ1-5 NA TRBV10-3 few
CASSLLSGSSYEQYF TGTGCCAGCAGCTTACTATCCGGGAGCTCCTACGAGCAGTACTTC TRBJ2-7 NA TRBV7-8 NA
CASSDVKAQYF TGTGCCAGCAGTGACGTTAAAGCCCAGTACTTC TRBJ2-5 NA TRBV2 NA
CASSPSGYEQYF TGTGCCAGCAGCCCTAGCGGTTACGAGCAGTACTTC TRBJ2-7 TRBD2 TRBV4-2 NA
CASSLSQGVDEQYF TGTGCCAGCAGTCTATCACAGGGGGTGGACGAGCAGTACTTC TRBJ2-7 TRBD1 TRBV27 NA
CASSPRNTGELFF TGTGCCAGCAGTCCCCGGAACACCGGGGAGCTGTTTTTT TRBJ2-2 NA TRBV27 few
CASSYGGDRGEQFF TGTGCCAGCAGTTACGGAGGAGACAGGGGGGAGCAGTTCTTC TRBJ2-1 TRBD1 TRBV6-6 NA
CASSSLQGAGYEQYF TGTGCCAGCAGCTCCCTACAGGGGGCAGGTTACGAGCAGTACTTC TRBJ2-7 TRBD1 TRBV7-8 NA
CASRVFPGPDYEQYF TGCGCCAGCAGAGTATTCCCGGGGCCCGATTACGAGCAGTACTTC TRBJ2-7 NA TRBV5-1 NA
CASSQEGNEQFF TGCGCCAGCAGCCAAGAGGGTAATGAGCAGTTCTTC TRBJ2-1 NA TRBV4-1 NA
CASSSDRNTEAFF TGTGCCAGCAGCTCTGACAGGAACACTGAAGCTTTCTTT TRBJ1-1 NA TRBV7-6 NA
CASSMGRGEAFF TGTGCCAGTAGTATGGGACGCGGTGAAGCTTTCTTT TRBJ1-1 NA TRBV19 few
CASSLASGRVETQYF TGTGCTAGCAGCTTAGCTAGCGGGAGAGTGGAGACCCAGTACTTC TRBJ2-5 TRBD2 TRBV7-7 NA
CASSPGVNTEAFF TGTGCCAGCTCACCAGGGGTGAACACTGAAGCTTTCTTT TRBJ1-1 NA TRBV18 few
CASSLHPGQGYEQYF TGTGCCAGCAGTTTACATCCGGGACAGGGTTACGAGCAGTACTTC TRBJ2-7 TRBD1 TRBV27 NA
CATSRSRDRVYEQYF TGTGCCACCAGCAGAAGCCGGGACAGAGTATACGAGCAGTACTTC TRBJ2-7 TRBD1 TRBV15 NA
CASSLVTGNEQFF TGTGCCAGCAGCCTAGTAACGGGCAATGAGCAGTTCTTC TRBJ2-1 NA TRBV11-2 NA
CASSLSGVMGLQPQHF TGTGCCAGCAGTTTATCGGGGGTGATGGGGCTTCAGCCCCAGCATTTT TRBJ1-5 NA TRBV27 NA
CASILEFRQYF TGTGCCAGCATTCTGGAATTTAGGCAGTACTTC TRBJ2-7 NA TRBV2 NA
CASSQVSGQAREQYF TGCGCCAGCAGCCAAGTCTCGGGCCAGGCCCGTGAGCAGTACTTC TRBJ2-7 NA TRBV4-1 few
CASSTPGAGNSYEQYF TGTGCCAGCAGCACCCCGGGGGCGGGAAACTCCTACGAGCAGTACTTC TRBJ2-7 NA TRBV28 NA
CASSYLQANYGYTF TGTGCCAGCAGTTACCTCCAGGCTAACTATGGCTACACCTTC TRBJ1-2 NA TRBV6-5 NA
CASSRDGLAYYNEQFF TGCGCCAGCAGCCGGGATGGACTAGCGTACTACAATGAGCAGTTCTTC TRBJ2-1 TRBD2 TRBV4-1 once
CASSLEGSDTQYF TGCGCCAGCAGCCTGGAAGGATCCGATACGCAGTATTTT TRBJ2-3 NA TRBV5-1 NA
CASSERGRVNEKLFF TGTGCCAGCAGTGAAAGAGGGCGGGTTAATGAAAAACTGTTTTTT TRBJ1-4 NA TRBV25-1 once
CASSPQSNQPQHF TGTGCCAGCAGTCCCCAAAGCAATCAGCCCCAGCATTTT TRBJ1-5 NA TRBV27 few
CASSSSWLEIGYTF TGTGCCAGCAGCTCTTCTTGGCTGGAGATTGGCTACACCTTC TRBJ1-2 NA TRBV11-2 NA
CASSVTYSTGELFF TGTGCCAGCAGCGTGACCTACAGCACCGGGGAGCTGTTTTTT TRBJ2-2 NA TRBV7-9 NA
CASIGTANTEAFF TGCGCCAGCATAGGAACAGCGAACACTGAAGCTTTCTTT TRBJ1-1 NA TRBV5-1 NA
CASGTAMNTEAFF TGCGCCAGCGGGACAGCAATGAACACTGAAGCTTTCTTT TRBJ1-1 TRBD1 TRBV5-1 NA
CASTPRAERTDTQYF TGTGCCAGCACCCCCCGGGCGGAACGCACAGATACGCAGTATTTT TRBJ2-3 NA TRBV6-5 NA
CSVERVGAKNIQYF TGCAGCGTTGAAAGGGTGGGAGCCAAAAACATTCAGTACTTC TRBJ2-4 NA TRBV29-1 NA
CASSSTLQIYTEAFF TGTGCCAGCAGTTCTACGCTACAGATATACACTGAAGCTTTCTTT TRBJ1-1 NA TRBV27 NA
CASAVAGRWQPQHF TGTGCCAGCGCTGTAGCGGGGAGGTGGCAGCCCCAGCATTTT TRBJ1-5 NA TRBV21-1 NA
CSVFSVGGPEAFF TGCAGCGTTTTTTCAGTTGGGGGCCCTGAAGCTTTCTTT TRBJ1-1 NA TRBV29-1 NA
CASSRGANGGSNQPQHF TGTGCCAGTAGCCGCGGGGCTAATGGGGGGAGCAATCAGCCCCAGCATTTT TRBJ1-5 NA TRBV19 NA
CASSHTSGQGHNEQFF TGTGCCAGCAGCCACACATCGGGACAGGGCCACAATGAGCAGTTCTTC TRBJ2-1 TRBD1 TRBV4-2 few
CASIRDRAYEQYF TGTGCCAGCATCCGAGACAGAGCCTACGAGCAGTACTTC TRBJ2-7 NA TRBV2 NA
CSVTGLANTGELFF TGCAGCGTGACTGGGTTGGCGAACACCGGGGAGCTGTTTTTT TRBJ2-2 NA TRBV29-1 NA
CASSLDVLSYGYTF TGTGCCAGCAGCTTAGACGTTCTCAGCTATGGCTACACCTTC TRBJ1-2 NA TRBV7-8 NA
CSVGQFNEKLFF TGCAGCGTGGGACAGTTTAATGAAAAACTGTTTTTT TRBJ1-4 TRBD1 TRBV29-1 NA
CASSPSPGMEQPQHF TGTGCCAGCTCACCCAGCCCAGGGATGGAGCAGCCCCAGCATTTT TRBJ1-5 NA TRBV18 NA
CASSSGSGQGAWETQYF TGCGCCAGCAGCTCCGGTTCTGGGCAGGGGGCTTGGGAGACCCAGTACTTC TRBJ2-5 TRBD1 TRBV5-1 once
CASSWTSGEQYF TGCGCCAGCAGCTGGACGTCTGGGGAGCAGTACTTC TRBJ2-7 NA TRBV5-1 NA
CASSLGASWYNEQFF TGCGCCAGCAGCTTGGGTGCTAGCTGGTACAATGAGCAGTTCTTC TRBJ2-1 NA TRBV5-1 few
CASRNRALNTEAFF TGTGCCAGCAGGAACAGGGCTTTGAACACTGAAGCTTTCTTT TRBJ1-1 NA TRBV7-9 NA
CASSEAQGNQPQHF TGTGCCAGCAGTGAAGCACAGGGCAATCAGCCCCAGCATTTT TRBJ1-5 NA TRBV25-1 NA
CASREIRSGNTIYF TGTGCCAGCAGGGAGATCAGGTCTGGAAACACCATATATTTT TRBJ1-3 NA TRBV7-9 medium-sized
CASSPSITGELFF TGCGCCAGCAGCCCCAGCATCACCGGGGAGCTGTTTTTT TRBJ2-2 NA TRBV10-1 NA
CASSPSTGQNTEAFF TGTGCCAGCAGTCCATCCACAGGGCAGAACACTGAAGCTTTCTTT TRBJ1-1 NA TRBV6-4 NA
CASSIEGLGQQDNYGYTF TGTGCCAGTAGTATTGAGGGACTGGGCCAACAGGATAACTATGGCTACACCTTC TRBJ1-2 NA TRBV19 once